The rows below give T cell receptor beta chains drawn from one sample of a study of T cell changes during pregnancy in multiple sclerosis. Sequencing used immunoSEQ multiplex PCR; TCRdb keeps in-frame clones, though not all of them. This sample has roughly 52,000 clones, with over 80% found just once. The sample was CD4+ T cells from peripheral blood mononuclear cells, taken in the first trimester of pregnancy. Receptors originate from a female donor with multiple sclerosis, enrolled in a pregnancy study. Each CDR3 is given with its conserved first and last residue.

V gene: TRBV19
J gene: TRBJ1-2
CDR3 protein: CASSIDRVEGYTF

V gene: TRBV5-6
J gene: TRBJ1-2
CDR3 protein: CASSLDRGRYGYTF

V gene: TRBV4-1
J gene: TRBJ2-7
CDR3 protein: CASSQAAGTGYEQYF

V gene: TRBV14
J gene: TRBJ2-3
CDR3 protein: CASSRDSGVFRQYF

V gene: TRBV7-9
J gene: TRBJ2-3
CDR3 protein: CASSFLLGRITDTQYF

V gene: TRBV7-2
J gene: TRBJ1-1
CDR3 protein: CASSLEGGPTEAFF

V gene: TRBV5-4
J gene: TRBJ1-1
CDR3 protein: CASSLITGVNTEAFF

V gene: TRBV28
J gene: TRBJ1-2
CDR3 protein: CASRSTPARDRARGYTF

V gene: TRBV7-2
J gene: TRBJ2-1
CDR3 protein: CASSLGPGRSSYNEQFF

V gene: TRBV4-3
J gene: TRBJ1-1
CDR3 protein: CASSRTGTGGTEAFF

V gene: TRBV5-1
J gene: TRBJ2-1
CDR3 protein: CASSLEGTSGPSSYNEQFF

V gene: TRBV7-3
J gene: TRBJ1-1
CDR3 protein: CASSLTGGDTEAFF

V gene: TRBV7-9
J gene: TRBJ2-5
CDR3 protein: CASSFFVLPQEGTQYF

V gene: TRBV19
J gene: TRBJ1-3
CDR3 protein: CASSIVGNTIYF

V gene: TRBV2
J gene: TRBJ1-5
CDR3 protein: CASRGPRGGGNQPQHF

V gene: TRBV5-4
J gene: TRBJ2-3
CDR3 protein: CASSNLAATDTQYF

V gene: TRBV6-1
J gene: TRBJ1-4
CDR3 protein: CASSRPGQGHEKLFF

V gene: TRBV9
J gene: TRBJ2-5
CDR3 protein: CASSVGGLAGAQETQYF

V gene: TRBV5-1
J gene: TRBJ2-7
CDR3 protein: CASSGGTGPSTYEQYF

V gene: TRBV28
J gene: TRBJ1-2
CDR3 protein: CASSLGGTYGYTF

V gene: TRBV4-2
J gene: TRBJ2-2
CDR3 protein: CASSQETQMNTGELFF

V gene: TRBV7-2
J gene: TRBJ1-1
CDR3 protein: CASHPGMNTEAFF

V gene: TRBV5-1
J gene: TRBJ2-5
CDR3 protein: CASSSYSFQQETQYF

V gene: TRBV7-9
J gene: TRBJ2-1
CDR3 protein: CASSPGTNDEQFF

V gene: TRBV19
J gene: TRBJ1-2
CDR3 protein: CAGLSDSDGYTF

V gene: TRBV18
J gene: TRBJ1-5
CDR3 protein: CASSPSSSQPQHF

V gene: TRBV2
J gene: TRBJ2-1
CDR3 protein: CASSQDSTYNEQFF

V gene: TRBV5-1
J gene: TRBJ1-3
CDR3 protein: CASSLGQYSGNTIYF

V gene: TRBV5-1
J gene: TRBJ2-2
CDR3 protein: CASSPTGFGGELFF

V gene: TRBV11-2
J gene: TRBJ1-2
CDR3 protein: CASSLGGIVGGYTF

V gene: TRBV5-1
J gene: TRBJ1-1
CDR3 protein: CASSLVRARGTEAFF

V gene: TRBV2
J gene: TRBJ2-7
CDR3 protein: CASTAGAYEQYF

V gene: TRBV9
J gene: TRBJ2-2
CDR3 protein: CASSLLAGGTHLQLFF

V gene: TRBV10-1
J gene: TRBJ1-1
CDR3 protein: CASRHGRGRALGTEAFF

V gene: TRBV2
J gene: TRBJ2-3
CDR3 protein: CASSVGLAGGQNTQYF

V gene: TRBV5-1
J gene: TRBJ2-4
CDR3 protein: CASSARTSGAAKNIQYF

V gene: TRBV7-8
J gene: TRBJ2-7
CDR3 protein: CASSLVSLAGGPRARYEQYF

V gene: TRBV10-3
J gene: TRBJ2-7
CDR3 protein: CAIRGGSEQYF

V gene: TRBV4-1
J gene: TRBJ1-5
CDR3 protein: CASSQDAGARSGEEHF

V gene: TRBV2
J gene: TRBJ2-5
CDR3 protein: CASRWGGIETQYF

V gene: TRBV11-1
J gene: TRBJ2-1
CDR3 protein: CASSSRGGQKNEQFF

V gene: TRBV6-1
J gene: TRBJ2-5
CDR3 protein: CASRKGGGEETQYF

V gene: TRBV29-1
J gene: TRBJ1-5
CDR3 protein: CSIPGVGGKPQHF

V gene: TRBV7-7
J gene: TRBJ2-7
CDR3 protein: CASSTDRGHEQYF

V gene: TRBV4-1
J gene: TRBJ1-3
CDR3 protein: CASSQLHFSGNTIYF

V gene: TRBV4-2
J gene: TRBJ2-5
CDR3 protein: CASSQVGRLAGTQETQYF